Below, one TCR beta chain is given with its context. The CDR3 loop spans 14 amino acids. Between the trimmed V and J ends, which lost 5 bases and 8 bases, there was a span of 16 bases. Germline V CDR1 and CDR2: SGHVS, FNYEAQ. TCR beta from blood CD8+ and CD4+ T cells was sequenced. This sample is part of a study of CD8 T cells in Susac syndrome. Reverse transcription used roughly 0.5 to 1 ug RNA and random hexamers. TCR beta CDR3 was amplified by immunoSEQ covering 54 Vbeta and 13 Jbeta. MiXCR, run by TCRdb on the immunoSEQ multiplex PCR reads, gives a single entry per CDR3 protein. The sample records approximately 230,000 distinct CDR3 sequences, 80% to 95% being singletons.

The sequence was collected from a human donor with multiple sclerosis. Sequencing was performed on CD4+ T cells from PBMCs. V is TRBV7-6 and J is TRBJ2-4, with D possibly being TRBD1 or TRBD2 (5 bases each). CDR3 region: CASSELKGTDIQYF. The CDR3 coding sequence is TGTGCCAGCAGCGAGCTGAAGGGGACGGACATTCAGTACTTC. Using reference TRBV7-6 and TRBJ2-4 for the parts outside the CDR3, the full variable domain is GAGVSQSPRYKVTKRGQDVALRCDPISGHVSLYWYRQALGQGPEFLTYFNYEAQQDKSGLPNDRFSAERPEGSISTLTIQRTEQRDSAMYRCASSELKGTDIQYFGAGTRLSVL.